The T cell receptor (beta chain) under discussion was sequenced for a study of Ad26.COV2.S vaccination and SARS-CoV-2 variants. Looking at the study overall: Ad26.COV2.S, an intramuscular injection, was given once or twice 56 days apart. Study outcomes and limitations: Quantification of TCR breadth and depth may have yielded underestimates of total T cell responses. Those who received vaccine or placebo ended up with similar non-spike TCR breadth.

The method was immunoSEQ multiplex PCR; TCRdb's version includes in-frame clones alone and lacks a portion of them. The table has approximately 460,000 clones, about nine tenths seen once. Germline assignment: CDR1 SGHAT and CDR2 FQDESV (reference sequence). The length of the CDR3 is 14 residues. V was shortened by 4 bases and J by 3 bases, with 12 bases between the two germline ends. The treatment is: about 20 received Ad26.COV2.S at low or high dose, single or two shots; a few received placebo; per-sample allocation not given. Vaccine and placebo recipients were sampled on day 63 after the first injection. The donor's status was that of an adult aged 18-55 years in Boston. This clone turned up a few times. Antigen: not known.

The chain combines TRBV11-1 with TRBJ1-2, with a possible D match to TRBD1 (5 bases). This receptor was identified in a person between 18 and 59 years old who received the Ad26.COV2.S COVID-19 vaccine or a placebo. The sequenced sample was peripheral blood, obtained in a trial of Ad26.COV2.S vaccine versus placebo. The CDR3 nucleotides read TGTGCCAGCAGCTCGTATGGGGGAGACTATGGCTACACCTTC. The encoded protein is CASSSYGGDYGYTF. Using reference TRBV11-1 and TRBJ1-2 for the parts outside the CDR3, the full variable domain is EAEVAQSPRYKITEKSQAVAFWCDPISGHATLYWYRQILGQGPELLVQFQDESVVDDSQLPKDRFSAERLKGVDSTLKIQPAELGDSAMYLCASSSYGGDYGYTFGSGTRLTVV.